These 22 T cell receptor beta chains were sequenced from one sample in a study of technical replicates of blood from several donors. Measured with immunoSEQ multiplex PCR; TCRdb has only the in-frame clones, and not every one. This sample has some 85,000 clones; around 94% occur once, and the top ten carry 0.3% to 0.45%. Input material: T cells isolated from PBMCs. The receptor set was obtained from a human donor in good health.

V is TRBV27 and J is TRBJ2-1; 14 bases line up with TRBD2. The CDR3 runs 15 residues. V shed 5 bases and J 9 bases; nucleotides not matched to a gene: 6. Germline assignment: CDR1 MNHEY and CDR2 SMNVEV (reference sequence). In nucleotides, the CDR3 is TGTGCCAGCAGTCATAGGACTAGCGGGAGGTCTGAGCAGTTCTTC. Translation gives CASSHRTSGRSEQFF.

The chain joins TRBV15 to TRBJ2-7; TRBD2 agrees at 12 bases. The CDR3 has 16 residues. In germline, CDR1 is LNHNV, CDR2 YYDKDF (reference sequence). With 1 base clipped from V and 3 bases from J, the junction kept 4 bases outside the gene matches. The CDR3 region is CATSRGGLAGGYEQYF. As DNA, the CDR3 is TGTGCCACCAGCAGAGGGGGACTAGCGGGTGGCTACGAGCAGTACTTC. Filled out from reference TRBV15 and TRBJ2-7, the complete variable domain reads DAMVIQNPRYQVTQFGKPVTLSCSQTLNHNVMYWYQQKSSQAPKLLFHYYDKDFNNEADTPDNFQSRRPNTSFCFLDIRSPGLGDTAMYLCATSRGGLAGGYEQYFGPGTRLTVT.

CDR3 amino acids: CASSLQIFDEQFF. In DNA form, the CDR3 reads TGTGCCAGCAGTTTACAGATCTTCGATGAGCAGTTCTTC. This sequence joins TRBV6-1 and TRBJ2-1, with D unresolved. The germline V gene encodes CDR1 MNHNS and CDR2 SASEGT. The germline V and J ends were trimmed by 5 bases and 8 bases, with 13 bases remaining between them. This CDR3 comprises 13 residues.

Concerning this clone itself: Other nucleotide sequences in the sample specify the same CDR3. The gene calls are TRBV5-4 and TRBJ2-5; D may be TRBD1 (5 bases). Trimming stripped 2 bases from V and 5 bases from J, with 10 bases between. Germline lookup yields CDR1 SGHNT and CDR2 YYREEE (reference sequence). The CDR3 has 13 amino acids. The CDR3 region is CASSFTGEETQYF. CDR3 nucleotide sequence: TGTGCCAGCAGCTTTACAGGCGAGGAGACCCAGTACTTC.

The chain uses TRBV28 and TRBJ1-4, with 7 bases identical to TRBD1. Germline loops: CDR1 MDHEN, CDR2 SYDVKM. V shed 3 bases and J 1 base; nucleotides not matched to a gene: 8. This CDR3 has 17 residues. CDR3 nucleotide sequence: TGTGCCAGCAGTTTTGGAGGGGGCAGGGGAACTAATGAAAAACTGTTTTTT. Translated, it gives CASSFGGGRGTNEKLFF.

This clone was detected a few times. CDR3 in DNA: TGCGCCAGCAGCCAAGTTCCGGGACTAGCATATGGTGAGCAGTTCTTC. It encodes CASSQVPGLAYGEQFF. The rearrangement joins TRBV4-3 to TRBJ2-1, with 9 bases aligning to TRBD2. CDR1 and CDR2 from the germline V gene are LGHNA and YSLEER. The CDR3 spans 16 residues. V was pared by 1 base and J by 9 bases, with 10 bases of the junction left unmatched.

The chain employs TRBV7-2 and TRBJ2-5, with a tentative D call TRBD2 (5 bases). Trimming took 4 bases from V and 5 from J, leaving 8 bases between them. The CDR3 sequence is 12 residues long. Germline CDR1 is SGHTA and CDR2 is FQGNSA. DNA of the CDR3: TGTGCCAGCAGCTATTCGGGGGAGACCCAGTACTTC. Its translation is CASSYSGETQYF.

The CDR3 protein is CASSPTQGLSNQPQHF. As DNA, the CDR3 is TGTGCCAGCAGCCCCACTCAGGGCCTTAGCAATCAGCCCCAGCATTTT. This chain joins TRBV28 and TRBJ1-5; possibly TRBD1 for D (5 bases). With 6 bases removed from V and 0 bases from J, the gap between germline ends came to 15 bases. There are 16 residues in the CDR3. Germline CDR1 MDHEN, CDR2 SYDVKM.

The chain has TRBV19 and TRBJ2-3, with D possibly being TRBD2 (6 bases). This CDR3 is built from 12 residues. Germline CDR1 is LNHDA and CDR2 is SQIVND (reference sequence). V lost 3 bases and J 11 bases, leaving 12 bases between the germline ends. Here the CDR3 DNA reads TGTGCCAGTAGTATTTGGGGACTTGAGCAGTATTTT. This gives the protein CASSIWGLEQYF.

The rearrangement joins TRBV7-9 to TRBJ1-5; D not resolved. The CDR3 is 15 amino acids. Trimming pared 4 bases from V and 1 base from J, leaving 11 bases between. Looked up from germline, CDR1 is SEHNR and CDR2 is FQNEAQ (reference sequence). The CDR3 here is CASSSEGGSNQPQHF. In DNA, the CDR3 is TGTGCCAGCAGCTCCGAGGGTGGAAGCAATCAGCCCCAGCATTTT.

The chain uses TRBV28 and TRBJ1-2; 7 bases line up with TRBD1. V was pared by 2 bases and J by 6 bases, with 9 bases of the junction left unmatched. Germline lookup yields CDR1 MDHEN and CDR2 SYDVKM. The CDR3 covers 15 residues. Here the CDR3 reads CASSLLDRVYDGYTF. In DNA, the CDR3 is TGTGCCAGCAGTTTACTTGACAGGGTTTACGATGGCTACACCTTC.

V is TRBV7-9 and J is TRBJ2-7, with D hard to call. Between the trimmed V and J ends, which lost 5 bases and 0 bases, there was a span of 14 bases. Germline V gene data show CDR1 as SEHNR and CDR2 as FQNEAQ (reference sequence). The CDR3 is 15 amino acids. CDR3 in DNA: TGTGCCAGCAGCGGAGAAGATTCCAGCTCCTACGAGCAGTACTTC. Protein: CASSGEDSSSYEQYF.

The V and J genes are TRBV6-1 and TRBJ2-2; possible D gene TRBD1, 5 bases. This CDR3 has 13 residues. Per the germline V gene, CDR1 is MNHNS and CDR2 is SASEGT. The germline V and J ends were trimmed by 4 bases and 4 bases, with 7 bases remaining between them. Written as DNA, the CDR3 is TGTGCCAGCAGTGGGCAGGGCACCGGGGAGCTGTTTTTT. This encodes CASSGQGTGELFF.

The V gene is TRBV6-1, the J gene TRBJ2-1; unclear D gene. The CDR3 is made up of 10 amino acids. Germline CDR1 MNHNS, CDR2 SASEGT. V lost 10 bases to trimming and J lost 7 bases, with 8 bases between them. CDR3: CATYSNEQFF. The CDR3 DNA sequence: TGTGCCACTTACTCGAATGAGCAGTTCTTC.

This clone was observed a single time. CDR3 in amino acids: CASSVEAVQWAPGNEQFF. In DNA form, the CDR3 reads TGTGCCAGCAGCGTAGAAGCCGTACAGTGGGCTCCTGGCAATGAGCAGTTCTTC. V and J are TRBV9 and TRBJ2-1; D gene unclear. The V gene lost 0 bases and the J gene lost 6 bases, with 22 bases spanning the gap. Germline CDR1 reads SGDLS; CDR2 reads YYNGEE. The CDR3 has 18 residues. Full variable domain (outside the CDR3, taken from reference TRBV9 and TRBJ2-1): DSGVTQTPKHLITATGQRVTLRCSPRSGDLSVYWYQQSLDQGLQFLIQYYNGEERAKGNILERFSAQQFPDLHSELNLSSLELGDSALYFCASSVEAVQWAPGNEQFFGPGTRLTVL.

The gene calls are TRBV5-6 and TRBJ2-7; 8 bases fit TRBD1. The CDR3 is 14 residues long. V shed 6 bases and J 3 bases; nucleotides not matched to a gene: 8. The germline V gene has CDR1 SGHDT and CDR2 YYEEEE. CDR3 DNA sequence: TGTGCCAGCAAGGAAAACAGGGGGGACTACGAGCAGTACTTC. It encodes CASKENRGDYEQYF.

This rearrangement joins TRBV7-2 to TRBJ1-3, with no clear D. Per germline, CDR1 SGHTA and CDR2 FQGNSA. Trimming removed 5 bases from V and 9 bases from J, with 14 bases in between. There are 13 residues in the CDR3. This CDR3 is CASSRDYTATIYF. CDR3 in DNA: TGTGCCAGCAGCCGAGACTACACAGCCACCATATATTTT.

CDR3 residues: CAWSSGTGGLSNQPQHF. The CDR3, as DNA: TGTGCCTGGAGTTCGGGGACAGGGGGCCTTAGCAATCAGCCCCAGCATTTT. The chain is built from TRBV30 and TRBJ1-5; 12 bases are shared with TRBD1. Per germline, CDR1 GTSNPN and CDR2 SVGIG (reference sequence). V trimming: 2 bases; J trimming: 0 bases; junction bases outside the gene matches: 5. The CDR3 runs 17 residues.

This chain connects TRBV7-9 to TRBJ1-1; 11 nucleotides match TRBD1. Germline V lookup: CDR1 SEHNR, CDR2 FQNEAQ (reference sequence). The CDR3 has 14 residues. V lost 8 bases and J lost 3; bases outside the gene matches: 5. The CDR3 here is CASPGDRGDTEAFF. The CDR3 region has the DNA TGTGCCAGCCCCGGGGACAGGGGGGACACTGAAGCTTTCTTT.

The chain carries TRBV29-1 and TRBJ2-5; D perhaps matches TRBD1 (6 bases). The CDR3 has 11 residues. Between the trimmed V and J ends, which lost 7 bases and 5 bases, there was a span of 11 bases. Germline V gives CDR1 SQVTM, CDR2 ANQGSEA. CDR3 in amino acids: CSEKTGETQYF. The CDR3 region has the DNA TGCAGCGAAAAAACAGGGGAGACCCAGTACTTC.

This clone was picked up a small number of times. The V gene is TRBV11-3, the J gene TRBJ2-2, with 9 bases lining up with TRBD2. The CDR3 length is 18 residues. Germline lookup yields CDR1 SGHNT and CDR2 YENEEA. The J segment lost 5 bases and the V segment lost 5 bases, leaving 15 bases of the junction unmatched. The CDR3 here is CASSPFGSGRGGTGELFF. The CDR3 bases are TGTGCCAGCAGCCCCTTCGGTAGCGGGAGAGGTGGAACCGGGGAGCTGTTTTTT.

The V and J genes are TRBV5-1 and TRBJ2-7; the D gene is possibly TRBD2 (6 bases). Between the trimmed V and J ends, which lost 4 bases and 4 bases, there was a span of 12 bases. Germline V CDR1 and CDR2: SGHRS, YFSETQ. The CDR3 spans 13 residues. CDR3 residues: CASSPGLKYEQYF. CDR3 DNA sequence: TGCGCCAGCAGCCCGGGACTGAAGTACGAGCAGTACTTC. Complete variable domain (other parts from reference TRBV5-1 and TRBJ2-7): KAGVTQTPRYLIKTRGQQVTLSCSPISGHRSVSWYQQTPGQGLQFLFEYFSETQRNKGNFPGRFSGRQFSNSRSEMNVSTLELGDSALYLCASSPGLKYEQYFGPGTRLTVT.